The clone carrying this TCR beta chain was seen a few times. Its cognate antigen is unknown. The sample belongs to a study of T cell repertoires in cytomegalovirus infection. TCRdb used MiXCR to reprocess the reads, holding one entry per CDR3 protein. There are about 85,000 distinct CDR3 sequences in the sample; more than 40% occur only once, and approximately 95% lies in the top ten. The germline gives CDR1 MNHEY, CDR2 SMNVEV (reference sequence). V was cut by 3 bases and J by 4 bases, with 6 bases left in between. The CDR3 spans 13 residues. Study results and limitations: Within the response measured ex vivo, HLA-C-restricted CMV-specific TCR beta clonotypes were dominant.

The sequence derives from a human donor in good health (CMV status not recorded). Some clones in this sample may be carry-over from other donors' samples. J is TRBJ2-2 and V is TRBV27; D remains unclear. The material was CD8+ T cells from cultured PBMCs, obtained from culture after CMV antigen stimulation. The DNA of the CDR3 is TGTGCCAGCAGTTTCCCTAGCACCGGGGAGCTGTTTTTT. Translating it yields CASSFPSTGELFF.